Shown below are 16 T cell receptor beta chains from a single sample sequenced in a study of OX40 agonist ivuxolimab in advanced cancers. TCRdb's table, derived via immunoSEQ multiplex PCR, lists solely in-frame clones and lacks some. Of approximately 80,000 clones listed, more than 90% are singletons. The material was CD4+ or CD8+ T cells sorted from blood, obtained in a trial of the OX40 agonist ivuxolimab. These receptors were obtained from an adult with an advanced solid tumor such as melanoma, head and neck, liver or kidney cancer.

The chain uses TRBV15 and TRBJ2-7; possibly TRBD1 or TRBD2 for D (5 bases each). Trimming took off 2 bases at V and 2 bases at J, with 13 bases between the two ends. This CDR3 region has 15 residues. Germline V gene data show CDR1 as LNHNV and CDR2 as YYDKDF (reference sequence). The CDR3 bases are TGTGCCACCAGCAGACTCCGGGACCCGACCTACGAGCAGTACTTC. It yields the protein CATSRLRDPTYEQYF.

The chain's CDR3 is CASSLSGLAGGNTQYF. The CDR3 DNA sequence: TGTGCCAGCAGTTTATCGGGACTAGCGGGAGGGAATACGCAGTATTTT. The J gene is TRBJ2-3, the V gene TRBV27, with TRBD2 matching over 16 bases. Germline assignment: CDR1 MNHEY and CDR2 SMNVEV (reference sequence). CDR3 length: 16 residues. V lost 0 bases, J lost 7 bases, and 1 base stayed unmatched.

V usage is TRBV10-3 and J usage is TRBJ2-2; D may be TRBD1 (6 bases). The CDR3 contains 15 residues. Trimming left V 5 bases short and J 0 bases short, with 10 bases between. Germline V lookup: CDR1 ENHRY, CDR2 SYGVKD. The CDR3 here is CAISTGSANTGELFF. Here the CDR3 DNA reads TGTGCCATCAGTACAGGGTCTGCGAACACCGGGGAGCTGTTTTTT.

The chain links TRBV7-8 to TRBJ2-1, with D perhaps matching TRBD1 (7 bases). Germline V gene lookup returns CDR1 SGHVS and CDR2 FQNEAQ. V shed 5 bases and J shed 6 bases, with 11 bases lying between them. The CDR3 consists of 13 residues. DNA for the CDR3: TGTGCCAGCAGCCCTCAGGGGGGCAATGAGCAGTTCTTC. It specifies CASSPQGGNEQFF.

The chain joins TRBV11-2 to TRBJ2-2; either TRBD1 or TRBD2 may fit D (5 bases each). Looked up from germline, CDR1 is SGHAT and CDR2 is FQNNGV. V shed 7 bases and J shed 7 bases, with 13 bases lying between them. The CDR3 spans 13 residues. Here the CDR3 DNA reads TGTGCCAGCACCCGATCGAGGGGCGGGGAGCTGTTTTTT. Translating it yields CASTRSRGGELFF.

As DNA, the CDR3 is TGCGCCAGCAGCCAAGGTGGATTTAGTGGCGGGGGGAAAAAACTGTTTTTT. Amino acid sequence: CASSQGGFSGGGKKLFF. V and J are TRBV4-1 and TRBJ1-4, with D possibly matching TRBD1 (5 bases). V gave up 1 base and J gave up 9 bases, with 21 bases separating them. Germline values: CDR1 MGHRA, CDR2 YSYEKL. The CDR3 covers 17 residues.

CDR3 protein: CASSTRTSGRGYNEQFF. The CDR3 region has the DNA TGTGCCAGCAGCACCCGGACTAGCGGGAGAGGTTACAATGAGCAGTTCTTC. The V gene is TRBV9, the J gene TRBJ2-1; the match to TRBD2 covers 13 bases. This CDR3 comprises 17 residues. V shed 4 bases, J shed 4 bases, and the junction held 8 bases outside the gene matches. Germline V gene sequence: CDR1 SGDLS, CDR2 YYNGEE. The whole variable domain, remainder taken from reference TRBV9 and TRBJ2-1, is DSGVTQTPKHLITATGQRVTLRCSPRSGDLSVYWYQQSLDQGLQFLIQYYNGEERAKGNILERFSAQQFPDLHSELNLSSLELGDSALYFCASSTRTSGRGYNEQFFGPGTRLTVL.

This chain uses TRBV6-5 with TRBJ2-6; no firm D call. Trimming pared 10 bases from V and 4 bases from J, leaving 11 bases between. The CDR3 is 13 amino acids. The germline V gene has CDR1 MNHEY and CDR2 SVGAGI. CDR3 sequence reads: CATQLTGANVLTF. The CDR3 region has the DNA TGTGCCACCCAACTTACCGGGGCCAACGTCCTGACTTTC.

The chain recombines TRBV5-5 with TRBJ2-7; the D is unclear. V was trimmed by 3 bases and J by 3 bases, leaving 10 bases between them. Germline V gene sequence: CDR1 SGHKS, CDR2 YYEKEE (reference sequence). This CDR3 comprises 13 residues. CDR3 sequence (DNA): TGTGCCAGCAGCTCCGGCCCGATCTACGAGCAGTACTTC. Residues: CASSSGPIYEQYF.

The J gene is TRBJ2-7, the V gene TRBV27; no definite D call. The germline V and J ends were trimmed by 6 bases and 2 bases, with 17 bases remaining between them. CDR1 and CDR2 (germline): MNHEY, SMNVEV (reference sequence). This CDR3 comprises 15 residues. DNA for the CDR3: TGTGCCAGCAGGGCCGAGGCATTGATACCCTACGAGCAGTACTTC. Amino acid sequence: CASRAEALIPYEQYF.

The V gene is TRBV19, the J gene TRBJ2-3, with 12 bases that match TRBD2. V lost 4 bases to trimming and J lost 4 bases; unmatched junction nucleotides: 0. The germline V gene has CDR1 LNHDA and CDR2 SQIVND (reference sequence). The CDR3 has 14 amino acids. CDR3 coding DNA: TGTGCCAGTAGTAGACTAGCGGGAGCAGATACGCAGTATTTT. Translating gives CASSRLAGADTQYF.

This clone occurred a few times. This chain joins TRBV28 and TRBJ1-3; no clear D gene. The CDR3 extends over 11 amino acids. Trimming stripped 3 bases from V and 5 bases from J, with 2 bases between. Germline CDR1 reads MDHEN; CDR2 reads SYDVKM. DNA of the CDR3: TGTGCCAGCAGTTTCAGAAACACCATATATTTT. The encoded protein is CASSFRNTIYF.

The chain is built from TRBV28 and TRBJ2-2, with 10 bases matching TRBD1. The trim removed 8 bases at V and 5 bases at J, leaving 11 bases unmatched. CDR1 and CDR2 from the germline V gene are MDHEN and SYDVKM. The CDR3 is made up of 16 amino acids. The CDR3 DNA is TGTGCCAGCCACCCCCAGGGACAGGGGAGAACCGGGGAGCTGTTTTTT. Translated: CASHPQGQGRTGELFF.

This sequence joins TRBV28 and TRBJ2-3; TRBD2 matches 7 bases. The CDR3 runs to 16 residues. Germline CDR1 MDHEN, CDR2 SYDVKM. With V trimmed by 5 bases and J by 2 bases, 10 bases remained unmatched. This CDR3 is CASSGGVAEFTDTQYF. CDR3 coding DNA: TGTGCCAGCAGTGGGGGGGTAGCGGAATTCACAGATACGCAGTATTTT.

V is TRBV5-8 and J is TRBJ1-5; the D gene is possibly TRBD1 (6 bases). The germline CDR1 and CDR2 sequences are SGHTS and YDEGEE. The CDR3 is made up of 15 amino acids. Between the trimmed V and J ends, which lost 4 bases and 4 bases, there was a span of 15 bases. The DNA of the CDR3 is TGTGCCAGCAGCGTCTCCGGGACAATTAATCAGCCCCAGCATTTT. Residues: CASSVSGTINQPQHF.

The rearrangement uses TRBV5-4 and TRBJ2-1; TRBD2 is a possible D gene (6 bases). Germline V lookup: CDR1 SGHNT, CDR2 YYREEE (reference sequence). With 4 bases removed from V and 10 bases from J, the gap between germline ends came to 18 bases. This CDR3 is 14 amino acids long. CDR3 in DNA: TGTGCCAGCAGCACCGAGCGGGTGATTCGGGAGCAGTTCTTC. This translates into CASSTERVIREQFF.